The 21 T cell receptor beta chains reported below all come from one sample, sequenced in a study of cytomegalovirus exposure and HLA in healthy donors. In the PCR, 60 Vbeta and 13 Jbeta primers were used. Profiling relied on immunoSEQ multiplex PCR, and the TCRdb table lists in-frame clones only, not all of them. The table has approximately 180,000 clones, about four fifths seen once. The specimen was PBMCs. The source is a male donor in good health and CMV-seronegative.

This chain joins TRBV6-1 and TRBJ1-4; D is possibly TRBD1 (6 bases). This CDR3 is built from 15 residues. V was shortened by 6 bases and J by 8 bases, with 19 bases between the two germline ends. Germline-derived CDR1 and CDR2 are MNHNS and SASEGT. DNA of the CDR3: TGTGCCAGCAGCCGAACAGGGCCTCTGGGAGAAAAACTGTTTTTT. It yields the protein CASSRTGPLGEKLFF.

The V gene is TRBV7-2, the J gene TRBJ1-2; possibly TRBD1 for D (6 bases). Germline loops: CDR1 SGHTA, CDR2 FQGNSA. The CDR3 loop spans 12 amino acids. The V end lost 2 bases, the J end lost 8 bases, and 9 bases lay between the germline ends. Here the CDR3 reads CASSLRGIGYTF. In nucleotides, the CDR3 is TGTGCCAGCAGCTTAAGGGGGATAGGCTACACCTTC.

Concerning this clone: Within the sample, other DNA sequences also encode this same CDR3. V gene TRBV6-6 combines with J gene TRBJ2-7; D not resolved. The CDR3 is 12 amino acids. Trimming removed 0 bases at V and 2 bases at J, with 2 bases between. Germline loops: CDR1 MNHNY, CDR2 SVGAGI (reference sequence). The CDR3 reads CASSYSTYEQYF. The CDR3 DNA follows: TGTGCCAGCAGTTACTCCACCTACGAGCAGTACTTC.

The chain has TRBV6-5 and TRBJ2-5; the match to TRBD1 covers 10 bases. The J call is uncertain, as TRBJ2-7 better fits the DNA end. Germline V CDR1 and CDR2: MNHEY, SVGAGI. The CDR3 runs 14 residues. CDR3 DNA: TGTGCCAGCAGTTACGGGACAGGGGATATCGAGCAGTACTTC. It specifies CASSYGTGDIEQYF.

The chain couples TRBV6-5 to TRBJ2-7, with a possible D match to TRBD1 (6 bases). The CDR3 sequence is 15 residues long. Germline V gene lookup returns CDR1 MNHEY and CDR2 SVGAGI. Trimming removed 11 bases at V and 6 bases at J, with 26 bases between. The CDR3 loop reads CAGKGVGQLLVEQYF. In nucleotides, the CDR3 is TGTGCCGGCAAAGGGGTTGGACAGTTGCTCGTCGAGCAGTACTTC.

The J gene is TRBJ2-3, the V gene TRBV2; 8 bases agree with TRBD1. From germline, CDR1 is SNHLY and CDR2 FYNNEI. V was clipped by 1 base and J by 0 bases; unmatched bases: 3. This CDR3 is 16 amino acids long. The CDR3 reads CASSEGTGLSTDTQYF. The CDR3 DNA sequence: TGTGCCAGCAGTGAAGGGACAGGGTTGAGCACAGATACGCAGTATTTT.

V usage is TRBV7-3 and J usage is TRBJ2-3; 9 bases match TRBD2. Unmatched junction bases numbered 4, after V lost 2 bases and J lost 4 bases. CDR3 length: 15 amino acids. Germline CDR1 and CDR2: SGHTA and FQGTGA. Here the CDR3 DNA reads TGTGCCAGCAGCTTATCCGGCGGGGGGGCAGATACGCAGTATTTT. Translation gives CASSLSGGGADTQYF. Looking up the rest from reference TRBV7-3 and TRBJ2-3 gives the full variable domain: GAGVSQTPSNKVTEKGKYVELRCDPISGHTALYWYRQSLGQGPEFLIYFQGTGAADDSGLPNDRFFAVRPEGSVSTLKIQRTERGDSAVYLCASSLSGGGADTQYFGPGTRLTVL.

The rearrangement links TRBV7-3 to TRBJ1-2, with unresolved D. Germline values: CDR1 SGHTA, CDR2 FQGTGA. This CDR3 contains 13 residues. Trimming removed 5 bases from V and 6 bases from J, with 13 bases in between. This CDR3 is CASSPGRGHGYTF. The DNA for the CDR3 is TGTGCCAGCAGCCCCGGGCGAGGGCATGGCTACACCTTC. Filled out from reference TRBV7-3 and TRBJ1-2, the complete variable domain reads GAGVSQTPSNKVTEKGKYVELRCDPISGHTALYWYRQSLGQGPEFLIYFQGTGAADDSGLPNDRFFAVRPEGSVSTLKIQRTERGDSAVYLCASSPGRGHGYTFGSGTRLTVV.

This clone was detected only a few times. The rearrangement links TRBV28 to TRBJ2-7; D may be TRBD1 (6 bases). Trimming pared 10 bases from V and 7 bases from J, leaving 20 bases between. This CDR3 region has 13 residues. Per germline, CDR1 MDHEN and CDR2 SYDVKM. The CDR3 DNA follows: TGTGCCATCTCGGGGTGGACAGCTCTTGAGCAGTACTTC. Its translation is CAISGWTALEQYF. Full variable domain (missing parts from reference TRBV28 and TRBJ2-7): DVKVTQSSRYLVKRTGEKVFLECVQDMDHENMFWYRQDPGLGLRLIYFSYDVKMKEKGDIPEGYSVSREKKERFSLILESASTNQTSMYLCAISGWTALEQYFGPGTRLTVT.

The chain links TRBV5-1 to TRBJ2-2; D gene unclear. The V and J ends lost 1 base and 2 bases respectively, with 3 bases between them. Per the germline V gene, CDR1 is SGHRS and CDR2 is YFSETQ. The CDR3 is 13 residues long. The CDR3 here is CASSLPNTGELFF. For the CDR3, the DNA is TGCGCCAGCAGCTTGCCTAACACCGGGGAGCTGTTTTTT.

The chain couples TRBV2 to TRBJ1-1, with 8 bases aligning to TRBD1. CDR1 and CDR2 from the germline V gene are SNHLY and FYNNEI. Trimming removed 5 bases from V and 10 bases from J; junction bases left unmatched: 9. This CDR3 has 13 residues. CDR3 region: CASSLGQGQIAFF. The CDR3 bases are TGTGCCAGCAGTCTCGGACAGGGCCAGATAGCTTTCTTT.

The chain links TRBV5-1 to TRBJ1-1, with D possibly being TRBD1 (5 bases). Trimming left V 5 bases short and J 2 bases short, with 10 bases between. From germline, CDR1 is SGHRS and CDR2 YFSETQ. The CDR3 extends over 13 amino acids. CDR3 in amino acids: CASRAGENTEAFF. The CDR3 bases are TGCGCCAGCAGAGCGGGGGAAAACACTGAAGCTTTCTTT.

The chain has TRBV6-1 and TRBJ2-1, with D hard to call. The CDR3 runs to 15 residues. In germline, CDR1 is MNHNS, CDR2 SASEGT. With 4 bases removed from V and 0 bases from J, the gap between germline ends came to 10 bases. The CDR3 DNA reads TGTGCCAGCAGTGGAGCTTCGAGCTCCTACAATGAGCAGTTCTTC. Amino acid sequence: CASSGASSSYNEQFF.

The chain has TRBV7-3 and TRBJ1-1, with 10 bases fitting TRBD1. J was trimmed by 6 bases and V by 4 bases; bases with no gene match: 2. Per germline, CDR1 SGHTA and CDR2 FQGTGA. The CDR3 is 13 residues long. This chain's CDR3 is CASSSGTGAEAFF. In nucleotides, the CDR3 is TGTGCCAGCAGCTCCGGGACAGGGGCTGAAGCTTTCTTT.

This clone was recorded only once. This rearrangement joins TRBV6-1 to TRBJ1-1; 7 bases align to TRBD1. The CDR3 runs to 17 residues. Unmatched junction bases numbered 16, after V lost 1 base and J lost 8 bases. Germline values: CDR1 MNHNS, CDR2 SASEGT. The CDR3 reads CASSEDYLDRQGEEAFF. The DNA of the CDR3 is TGTGCCAGCAGTGAAGACTATCTGGACAGACAGGGCGAGGAAGCTTTCTTT.

This clone was recorded once. This rearrangement joins TRBV29-1 to TRBJ1-2; the D is unclear. CDR1 and CDR2 from the germline V gene are SQVTM and ANQGSEA. V was clipped by 4 bases and J by 4 bases, with 10 bases between them. The CDR3 loop spans 12 amino acids. The CDR3 DNA reads as TGCAGCGTTGGAGTAGGAGGCTATGGCTACACCTTC. Amino acid sequence: CSVGVGGYGYTF.

The chain employs TRBV27 and TRBJ2-7; unclear D gene. Trimming cost V 6 bases and J 2 bases, with 5 bases left between them. The CDR3 runs to 11 residues. Germline V lookup: CDR1 MNHEY, CDR2 SMNVEV (reference sequence). CDR3 sequence: CASSLTYEQYF. CDR3 nucleotides: TGTGCCAGCAGCCTTACCTACGAGCAGTACTTC.

The V and J genes are TRBV28 and TRBJ2-7; perhaps TRBD1 as D (5 bases). The V end was cut by 5 bases, the J end by 6 bases, with 17 bases between. Germline CDR1 MDHEN, CDR2 SYDVKM. The CDR3 covers 14 residues. CDR3 DNA sequence: TGTGCCAGCAGTCCCCCCCGACAGTTCGGCGAGCAGTACTTC. Translating it yields CASSPPRQFGEQYF.

This clone was counted between two and nine times. V and J are TRBV7-3 and TRBJ1-5; D not certain. Germline values: CDR1 SGHTA, CDR2 FQGTGA. This CDR3 has 19 amino acids. V was trimmed by 5 bases and J by 2 bases, leaving 25 bases between them. The CDR3 sequence: CASSPYDGHPTRGNQPQHF. CDR3 nucleotide sequence: TGTGCCAGCAGCCCTTATGACGGGCATCCTACGAGGGGCAATCAGCCCCAGCATTTT.

The CDR3 region has the DNA TGTGCCAGCAGTTACTCAGGTCTAGCGGTTTACAATGAGCAGTTCTTC. It is translated as CASSYSGLAVYNEQFF. V gene TRBV6-5 combines with J gene TRBJ2-1; 7 nucleotides align to TRBD2. Germline CDR1 reads MNHEY; CDR2 reads SVGAGI. This CDR3 has 16 amino acids. The ends lost 0 bases at V and 4 bases at J; junction bases unmatched: 6.

The CDR3 bases are TGTGCCAGCAGTTTACCCGGACAGGTGGAGACCCAGTACTTC. Its translation: CASSLPGQVETQYF. This rearrangement joins TRBV27 to TRBJ2-5, with 7 bases that match TRBD1. Germline lookup yields CDR1 MNHEY and CDR2 SMNVEV (reference sequence). J lost 5 bases, V lost 2 bases, and 5 bases had no gene match. The CDR3 length is 14 residues.